A single sample gave rise to the 2 T cell receptor beta chains below, sequenced in a study of identical twins listed by TCRdb under 2016. The library was generated by 5' RACE. Sequencing relied on an Illumina HiSeq 2000. TCRdb cleaned the public reads at Q25 with fastp, built clones with MiXCR and kept in-frame beta chains. Records with the same CDR3 protein are collapsed into one entry carrying the most frequent genes and DNA. The sample table holds 600,000 to 850,000 distinct CDR3 sequences, of which around a sixth were seen once. About 12% of the sample goes to the ten largest clones. These data were also filed under a second study, of T cells expressing NK-cell markers.

Sequencing input: PBMCs. Receptor source: a woman aged 18-35 years in good health.

The chain has TRBV7-2 and TRBJ2-1; 9 nucleotides match TRBD2. Per germline, CDR1 SGHTA and CDR2 FQGNSA. CDR3 length equals 18 residues. The V gene end was trimmed by 5 bases and the J gene end by 2 bases; junction bases not matched to a gene: 13. The CDR3 loop reads CASSLRLSGRGTYNEQFF. The CDR3 DNA reads as TGTGCCAGCAGCCTTCGCCTTAGCGGGAGAGGAACCTACAATGAGCAGTTCTTC.

The chain couples TRBV20-1 to TRBJ1-1, with D perhaps TRBD1 (6 bases). Germline assignment: CDR1 DFQATT and CDR2 SNEGSKA (reference sequence). CDR3 size: 14 residues. Trimming pared 6 bases from V and 0 bases from J, leaving 14 bases between. The CDR3 DNA is TGCAGTGCCGGAGGGGGTACGATGAACACTGAAGCTTTCTTT. It yields the protein CSAGGGTMNTEAFF.